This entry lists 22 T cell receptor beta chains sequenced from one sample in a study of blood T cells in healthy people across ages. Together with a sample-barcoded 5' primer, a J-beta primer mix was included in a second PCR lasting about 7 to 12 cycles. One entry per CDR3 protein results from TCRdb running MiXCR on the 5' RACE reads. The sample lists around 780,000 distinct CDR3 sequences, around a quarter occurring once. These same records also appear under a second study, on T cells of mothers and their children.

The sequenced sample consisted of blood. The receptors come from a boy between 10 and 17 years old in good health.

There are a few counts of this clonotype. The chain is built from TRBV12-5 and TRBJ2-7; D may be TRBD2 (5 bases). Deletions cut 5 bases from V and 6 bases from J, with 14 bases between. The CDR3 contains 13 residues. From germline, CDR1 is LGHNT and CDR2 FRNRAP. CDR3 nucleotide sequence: TGTGCTAGTGGTCCTGGACTGGCGGGCGAGCAGTACTTC. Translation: CASGPGLAGEQYF.

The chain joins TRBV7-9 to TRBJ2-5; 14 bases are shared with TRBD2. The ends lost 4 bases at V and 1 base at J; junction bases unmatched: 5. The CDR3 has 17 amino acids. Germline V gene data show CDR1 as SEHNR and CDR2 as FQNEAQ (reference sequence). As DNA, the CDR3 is TGTGCCAGCAGCTGGGGACTAGCGGGGGCCTCCCAAGAGACCCAGTACTTC. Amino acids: CASSWGLAGASQETQYF.

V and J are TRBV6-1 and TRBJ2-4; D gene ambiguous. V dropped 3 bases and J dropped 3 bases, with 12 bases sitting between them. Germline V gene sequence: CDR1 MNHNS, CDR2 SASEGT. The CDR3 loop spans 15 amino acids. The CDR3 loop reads CASSEGSAGKNIQYF. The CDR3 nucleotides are TGTGCCAGCAGTGAGGGGTCAGCAGGCAAAAACATTCAGTACTTC.

The CDR3 bases are TGTGCCAGCAGCAGTATGAGGGAGACCCAGTACTTC. Encoded protein: CASSSMRETQYF. The chain carries TRBV12-3 or TRBV12-4 and TRBJ2-5; D is uncertain. The CDR3 sequence is 12 residues long. V gave up 6 bases and J gave up 5 bases, with 10 bases separating them.

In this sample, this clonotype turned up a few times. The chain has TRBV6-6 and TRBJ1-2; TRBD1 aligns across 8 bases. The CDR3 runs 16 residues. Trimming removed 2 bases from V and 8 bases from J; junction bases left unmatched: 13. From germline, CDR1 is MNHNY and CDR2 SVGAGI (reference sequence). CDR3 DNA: TGTGCCAGCAGTTACGGGCAGGGGGCGCAGGTTGGAGGCTACACCTTC. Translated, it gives CASSYGQGAQVGGYTF.

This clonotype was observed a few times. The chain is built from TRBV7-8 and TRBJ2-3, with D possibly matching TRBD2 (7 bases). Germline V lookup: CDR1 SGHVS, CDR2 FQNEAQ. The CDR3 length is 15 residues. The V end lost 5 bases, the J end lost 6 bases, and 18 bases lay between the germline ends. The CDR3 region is CASSIRRGPGDTQYF. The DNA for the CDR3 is TGTGCCAGCAGCATACGGCGGGGGCCCGGGGATACGCAGTATTTT.

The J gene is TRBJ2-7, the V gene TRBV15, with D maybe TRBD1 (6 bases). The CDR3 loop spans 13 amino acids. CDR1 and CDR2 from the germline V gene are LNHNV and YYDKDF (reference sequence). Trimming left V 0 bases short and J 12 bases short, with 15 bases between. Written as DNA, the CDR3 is TGTGCCACCAGCAGAGATGCGTCTCGACAGGTGTACTTC. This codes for CATSRDASRQVYF. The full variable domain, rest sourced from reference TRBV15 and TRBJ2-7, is DAMVIQNPRYQVTQFGKPVTLSCSQTLNHNVMYWYQQKSSQAPKLLFHYYDKDFNNEADTPDNFQSRRPNTSFCFLDIRSPGLGDTAMYLCATSRDASRQVYFGPGTRLTVT.

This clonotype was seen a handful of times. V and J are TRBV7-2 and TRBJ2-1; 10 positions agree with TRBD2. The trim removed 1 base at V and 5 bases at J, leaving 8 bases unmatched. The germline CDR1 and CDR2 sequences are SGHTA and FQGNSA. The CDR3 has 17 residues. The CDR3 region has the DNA TGTGCCAGCAGCTTAGTTTGGTCTAGCGGGGGAAACAATGAGCAGTTCTTC. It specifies CASSLVWSSGGNNEQFF.

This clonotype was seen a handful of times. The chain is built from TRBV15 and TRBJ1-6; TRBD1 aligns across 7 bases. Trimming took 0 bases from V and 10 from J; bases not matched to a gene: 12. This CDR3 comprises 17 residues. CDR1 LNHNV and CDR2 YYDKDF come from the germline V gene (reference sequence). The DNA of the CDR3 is TGTGCCACCAGCAGAGATGAGTTAGGGCAGGGGGTATCACCCCTCCACTTT. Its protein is CATSRDELGQGVSPLHF.

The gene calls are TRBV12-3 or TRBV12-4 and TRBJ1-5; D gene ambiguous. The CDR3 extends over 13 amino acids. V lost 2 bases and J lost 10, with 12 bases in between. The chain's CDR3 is CASSLSPLGPQHF. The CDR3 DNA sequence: TGTGCCAGCAGTTTATCCCCGCTCGGCCCCCAGCATTTT.

CDR3 nucleotide sequence: TGTGCCAGCAGCCCGCCGGGGGTAACTAATGAAAAACTGTTTTTT. Protein product: CASSPPGVTNEKLFF. V and J are TRBV11-2 and TRBJ1-4; TRBD1 might be the D (5 bases). The CDR3 consists of 15 residues. V lost 5 bases to trimming and J lost 1 base, with 11 bases between them. Germline V gives CDR1 SGHAT, CDR2 FQNNGV.

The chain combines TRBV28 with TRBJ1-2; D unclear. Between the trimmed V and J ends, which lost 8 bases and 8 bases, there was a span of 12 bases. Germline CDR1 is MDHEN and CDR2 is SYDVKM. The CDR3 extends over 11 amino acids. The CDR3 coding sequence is TGTGCCAGCCGGCGGCCCCAAGGCTACACCTTC. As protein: CASRRPQGYTF.

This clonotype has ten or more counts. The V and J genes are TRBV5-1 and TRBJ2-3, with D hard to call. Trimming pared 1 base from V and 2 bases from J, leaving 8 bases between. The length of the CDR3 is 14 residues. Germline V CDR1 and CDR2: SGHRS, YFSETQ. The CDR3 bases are TGCGCCAGCAGCTTGATCCGGCCCACAGATACGCAGTATTTT. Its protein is CASSLIRPTDTQYF.

The CDR3 DNA reads TGCGCCAGCAGCTTGGCAAGCAGGGGACAGAACACTGAAGCTTTCTTT. The encoded protein is CASSLASRGQNTEAFF. This chain links TRBV5-1 with TRBJ1-1; D perhaps matches TRBD1 (6 bases). The CDR3 is 16 residues long. Between the trimmed V and J ends, which lost 0 bases and 1 base, there was a span of 13 bases. Germline V lookup: CDR1 SGHRS, CDR2 YFSETQ.

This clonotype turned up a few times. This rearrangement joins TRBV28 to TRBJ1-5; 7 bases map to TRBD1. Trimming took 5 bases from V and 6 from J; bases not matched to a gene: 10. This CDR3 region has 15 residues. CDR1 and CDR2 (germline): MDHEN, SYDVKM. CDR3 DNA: TGTGCCAGCAGTGAATTTCAAACAGGGGCTCAGCCCCAGCATTTT. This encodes CASSEFQTGAQPQHF.

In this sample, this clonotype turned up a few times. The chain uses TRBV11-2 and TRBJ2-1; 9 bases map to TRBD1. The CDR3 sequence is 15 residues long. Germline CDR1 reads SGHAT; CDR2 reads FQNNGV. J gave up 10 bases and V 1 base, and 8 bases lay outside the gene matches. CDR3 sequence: CASSLGTGDPREQFF. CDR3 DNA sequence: TGTGCCAGCAGCTTAGGGACAGGGGACCCCCGAGAGCAGTTCTTC.

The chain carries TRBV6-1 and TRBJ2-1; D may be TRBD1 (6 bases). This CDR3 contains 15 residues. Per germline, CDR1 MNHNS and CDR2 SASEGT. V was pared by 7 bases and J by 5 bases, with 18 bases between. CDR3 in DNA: TGTGCCAGCATCCCCCTAGTGGGGGCTCACAATGAGCAGTTCTTC. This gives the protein CASIPLVGAHNEQFF.

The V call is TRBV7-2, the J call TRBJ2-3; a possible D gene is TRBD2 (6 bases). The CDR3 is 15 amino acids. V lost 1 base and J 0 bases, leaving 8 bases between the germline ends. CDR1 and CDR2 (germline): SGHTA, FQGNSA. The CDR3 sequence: CASSLVGTSTDTQYF. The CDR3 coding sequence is TGTGCCAGCAGCTTAGTTGGGACTAGCACAGATACGCAGTATTTT.

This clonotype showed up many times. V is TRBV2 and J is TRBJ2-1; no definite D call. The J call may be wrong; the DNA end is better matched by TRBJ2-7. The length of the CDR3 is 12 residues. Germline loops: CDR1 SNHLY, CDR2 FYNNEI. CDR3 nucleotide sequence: TGTGCCAGCAGTAAGACCAAATACGAGCAGTACTTC. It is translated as CASSKTKYEQYF.

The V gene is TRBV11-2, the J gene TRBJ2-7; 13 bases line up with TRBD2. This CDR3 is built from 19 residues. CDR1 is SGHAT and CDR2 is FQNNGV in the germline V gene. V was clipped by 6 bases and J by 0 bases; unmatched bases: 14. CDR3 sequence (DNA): TGTGCCAGCAGACCGTTGACTAGCGGGGGGTCGAGGAGCTCCTACGAGCAGTACTTC. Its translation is CASRPLTSGGSRSSYEQYF.

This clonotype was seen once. CDR3 nucleotides: TGCGCCAGCAGCTCGCTGGGACAGGGAGTTTCGGGGGCCAACGTCCTGACTTTC. This translates into CASSSLGQGVSGANVLTF. This chain connects TRBV5-1 to TRBJ2-6; 9 bases fit TRBD1. The CDR3 runs 18 residues. CDR1 and CDR2 (germline): SGHRS, YFSETQ. With 3 bases clipped from V and 4 bases from J, the junction kept 11 bases outside the gene matches.

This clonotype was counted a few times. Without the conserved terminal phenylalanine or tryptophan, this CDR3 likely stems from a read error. The CDR3 bases are TGTGCCATCAGTGATGGGGGGGGCCCGTACAATGAGCAGTTCCTC. Amino acid sequence: CAISDGGGPYNEQFL. The rearrangement links TRBV10-3 to TRBJ2-1; D perhaps matches TRBD2 (7 bases). The V and J ends lost 3 bases and 4 bases respectively, with 13 bases between them. The CDR3 length is 15 residues. Looked up from germline, CDR1 is ENHRY and CDR2 is SYGVKD.